The next 8 T cell receptor beta chains were all read from a single sample in a study of shared T cell receptors in the human thymus. Sequencing was performed with immunoSEQ multiplex PCR; in TCRdb, only in-frame clones are kept and a portion is missing. Seen here are about 400,000 clones, 85% to 95% observed once, and the top ten hold roughly 0.02%. Sequencing was done on a sample of thymocytes. The source is a human donor.

This sequence joins TRBV15 and TRBJ1-4; TRBD1 matches 9 bases. The CDR3 contains 19 residues. Germline assignment: CDR1 LNHNV and CDR2 YYDKDF (reference sequence). V shed 3 bases and J 0 bases; nucleotides not matched to a gene: 11. CDR3 nucleotides: TGTGCCACCAGCAGGATTAGCACAGGGGGCACCTCAACTAATGAAAAACTGTTTTTT. Encoded protein: CATSRISTGGTSTNEKLFF.

The chain uses TRBV21-1 and TRBJ2-5. TRBJ2-7 explains the end of the DNA better; the J call may be wrong. TRBV21-1 is described as a pseudogene. CDR3 size: 13 residues. Here the CDR3 DNA reads TGTGCCAGCAGCTCAGGACCTGCCTACGAGCAGTACTTC. Protein product: CASSSGPAYEQYF.

This chain connects TRBV28 to TRBJ1-5; possibly TRBD1 for D (6 bases). V lost 3 bases and J lost 0, with 15 bases in between. CDR1 and CDR2 (germline): MDHEN, SYDVKM. The CDR3 extends over 17 amino acids. DNA for the CDR3: TGTGCCAGCAGTTTGCAGCCCGGGACACATAGCAATCAGCCCCAGCATTTT. This sequence encodes CASSLQPGTHSNQPQHF.

V usage is TRBV15 and J usage is TRBJ2-3; D is undetermined. This CDR3 is 16 amino acids long. Germline-derived CDR1 and CDR2 are LNHNV and YYDKDF (reference sequence). V was pared by 6 bases and J by 3 bases, with 19 bases between. CDR3 nucleotide sequence: TGTGCCACCAGTAGACCTGTGGGCTACCGTACAGATACGCAGTATTTT. Protein product: CATSRPVGYRTDTQYF. Variable domain in full (rest from reference TRBV15 and TRBJ2-3): DAMVIQNPRYQVTQFGKPVTLSCSQTLNHNVMYWYQQKSSQAPKLLFHYYDKDFNNEADTPDNFQSRRPNTSFCFLDIRSPGLGDTAMYLCATSRPVGYRTDTQYFGPGTRLTVL.

The CDR3 bases are TGTGCCAGCGCCGGGGGGACCCAGTACTTC. It is translated as CASAGGTQYF. The chain has TRBV7-6 and TRBJ2-5, with D possibly TRBD2 on 6 matching bases. Per the germline V gene, CDR1 is SGHVS and CDR2 is FNYEAQ. The V gene lost 8 bases and the J gene lost 7 bases, with 8 bases spanning the gap. The CDR3 length is 10 residues.

The V call is TRBV27, the J call TRBJ2-6; D is ambiguous. V dropped 2 bases and J dropped 0 bases, with 5 bases sitting between them. Germline V gene lookup returns CDR1 MNHEY and CDR2 SMNVEV (reference sequence). The CDR3 totals 15 residues. The CDR3 region has the DNA TGTGCCAGCAGTTTAGTGAGCTCTGGGGCCAACGTCCTGACTTTC. Its protein is CASSLVSSGANVLTF.

This clone appeared a single time. The V and J genes are TRBV5-1 and TRBJ1-4; D is undetermined. The germline gives CDR1 SGHRS, CDR2 YFSETQ. The CDR3 sequence is 12 residues long. The V end was cut by 2 bases, the J end by 6 bases, with 5 bases between. CDR3 DNA sequence: TGCGCCAGCAGCTTAGACTATGAAAAACTGTTTTTT. This translates into CASSLDYEKLFF.

This sequence joins TRBV6-5 and TRBJ2-7; 7 bases are a match to TRBD1. The V gene end was trimmed by 2 bases and the J gene end by 0 bases; junction bases not matched to a gene: 4. Germline V CDR1 and CDR2: MNHEY, SVGAGI. This CDR3 contains 15 residues. The DNA for the CDR3 is TGTGCCAGCAGTTACGGACAGGCCCACTCCTACGAGCAGTACTTC. Protein: CASSYGQAHSYEQYF.